Listed below are T cell receptor beta chains from one sample, sequenced in a study of cytomegalovirus exposure and HLA in healthy donors. Using immunoSEQ multiplex PCR, the repertoire was profiled, and TCRdb retains in-frame clones only, with some absent. The sample lists roughly 200,000 clones, around three quarters seen once, with around 4.8% in the top ten. The sequencing input was PBMCs. The source is a woman younger than 45 in good health and CMV-seropositive. Both conserved end residues are part of each CDR3. Fields, in order: V gene, J gene, clone size, D gene, CDR3 protein, CDR3 DNA. A D gene is named only where the DNA matches it firmly. Size values are once, few and many counts, or a class for expanded clones, and some rows have none.

TRBV19	TRBJ1-2	NA	TRBD1	CASSSGDRGNFGYTF	TGTGCCAGTAGTTCGGGGGACAGGGGAAATTTTGGCTACACCTTC
TRBV5-6	TRBJ1-2	NA	TRBD1	CASSLWDRANYGYTF	TGTGCCAGCAGCTTGTGGGACAGGGCTAACTATGGCTACACCTTC
TRBV7-2	TRBJ2-3	NA	TRBD2	CASSFSSGRAPDTQYF	TGTGCCAGCAGCTTCTCTAGCGGGAGGGCACCCGATACGCAGTATTTT
TRBV6-5	TRBJ2-7	NA	TRBD2	CASSYQTAGYPAEQYF	TGTGCCAGCAGTTACCAGACAGCGGGATACCCCGCCGAGCAGTACTTC
TRBV19	TRBJ2-7	few	NA	CASRKAGVGEQYF	TGTGCCAGTAGAAAGGCAGGGGTAGGCGAGCAGTACTTC
TRBV28	TRBJ2-5	once	TRBD1	CASKTGGGQETQYF	TGTGCCAGCAAAACAGGGGGAGGTCAAGAGACCCAGTACTTC
TRBV4-1	TRBJ2-6	once	NA	CASKDMSGANVLTF	TGCGCCAGCAAGGACATGTCTGGGGCCAACGTCCTGACTTTC
TRBV6-1	TRBJ1-1	NA	TRBD1	CASSEEQGTLMNTEAFF	TGTGCCAGCAGTGAAGAACAGGGGACTCTTATGAACACTGAAGCTTTCTTT
TRBV4-1	TRBJ2-3	NA	NA	CASSLVKGGDTQYF	TGCGCCAGCAGCCTGGTTAAAGGGGGAGATACGCAGTATTTT
TRBV21-1	TRBJ2-7	NA	NA	CASSKDRDKTSYEQYF	TGTGCCAGCAGCAAAGATCGGGACAAAACTTCCTACGAGCAGTACTTC
TRBV4-1	TRBJ2-7	NA	NA	CASSQDPLGGRGAGEQYF	TGCGCCAGCAGCCAAGATCCCCTTGGAGGGAGAGGGGCGGGGGAGCAGTACTTC
TRBV19	TRBJ2-1	NA	NA	CASGIDSSYNEQFF	TGTGCCAGTGGAATAGACTCCTCCTACAATGAGCAGTTCTTC
TRBV27	TRBJ2-7	once	TRBD1	CASSLSTGFAYEQYF	TGTGCCAGCAGTTTATCGACAGGGTTTGCCTACGAGCAGTACTTC
TRBV5-1	TRBJ2-2	NA	TRBD1	CASSPGDREIWELFF	TGCGCCAGCAGCCCCGGTGACAGGGAAATATGGGAGCTGTTTTTT
TRBV9	TRBJ1-4	NA	NA	CASSVESGRDEKLFF	TGTGCCAGCAGCGTAGAGTCGGGGAGAGATGAAAAACTGTTTTTT
TRBV6-5	TRBJ1-1	NA	NA	CASSYPTQGYEAFF	TGTGCCAGCAGTTACCCTACACAGGGATATGAAGCTTTCTTT
TRBV7-2	TRBJ2-3	NA	TRBD2	CASTPERGNTDTQYF	TGTGCCAGCACCCCTGAGCGGGGGAACACAGATACGCAGTATTTT
TRBV4-3	TRBJ2-7	NA	TRBD1	CASSPSRDRGHYEQYF	TGCGCCAGCAGCCCGTCCCGGGACAGGGGGCACTACGAGCAGTACTTC
TRBV5-1	TRBJ1-2	NA	NA	CASSRGGNDYGYTF	TGCGCCAGCAGCCGGGGGGGAAATGACTATGGCTACACCTTC
TRBV11-2	TRBJ2-7	NA	NA	CASSLAVISSYEQYF	TGTGCCAGCAGCTTAGCGGTAATCTCCTCCTACGAGCAGTACTTC
TRBV10-3	TRBJ1-2	NA	NA	CAIRDRDTKGYTF	TGTGCCATCAGAGACCGGGATACGAAAGGCTACACCTTC
TRBV7-8	TRBJ1-2	NA	NA	CASSLARHRDHGYTF	TGTGCCAGCAGCTTAGCCCGACACAGGGACCATGGCTACACCTTC
TRBV5-4	TRBJ2-7	NA	TRBD2	CASSFTSGAPYEQYF	TGTGCCAGCAGCTTTACTAGCGGGGCCCCCTACGAGCAGTACTTC
TRBV2	TRBJ1-1	few	NA	CASSEAQKAFF	TGTGCCAGCAGTGAGGCCCAGAAAGCTTTCTTT
TRBV10-3	TRBJ2-2	NA	TRBD1	CAIRPGQENTGELFF	TGTGCCATCAGGCCGGGACAGGAGAACACCGGGGAGCTGTTTTTT
TRBV10-2	TRBJ2-3	NA	TRBD1	CASSGLGTGGTDTQYF	TGCGCCAGCAGTGGATTAGGGACAGGGGGCACAGATACGCAGTATTTT
TRBV4-1	TRBJ2-2	NA	TRBD2	CASSGAGGQNTGELFF	TGCGCCAGCAGCGGGGCGGGGGGCCAAAACACCGGGGAGCTGTTTTTT
TRBV27	TRBJ2-5	NA	NA	CASSLLGADQETQYF	TGTGCCAGCAGTTTGTTGGGGGCTGACCAAGAGACCCAGTACTTC
TRBV19	TRBJ2-2	NA	TRBD2	CASSLFGGTGELFF	TGTGCCAGTAGTTTGTTCGGGGGGACCGGGGAGCTGTTTTTT
TRBV2	TRBJ1-4	NA	TRBD1	CASRDRLEKLFF	TGTGCCAGCAGGGACAGGCTTGAAAAACTGTTTTTT
TRBV2	TRBJ2-5	NA	TRBD1	CASSEKDRAQETQYF	TGTGCCAGCAGTGAAAAGGACAGGGCGCAAGAGACCCAGTACTTC
TRBV6-5	TRBJ2-1	NA	NA	CASSYGSGTYNEQFF	TGTGCCAGCAGTTACGGGAGCGGTACCTACAATGAGCAGTTCTTC
TRBV19	TRBJ2-3	NA	TRBD2	CASSMREGLPDTQYF	TGTGCCAGTAGTATGCGGGAGGGCCTCCCAGATACGCAGTATTTT
TRBV7-9	TRBJ1-2	NA	TRBD1	CASSSNTQGFNGYTF	TGTGCCAGCAGCTCTAACACACAGGGGTTCAATGGCTACACCTTC
TRBV2	TRBJ2-7	once	TRBD2	CASSVGGGEQYF	TGTGCCAGCAGTGTGGGCGGGGGCGAGCAGTACTTC
TRBV2	TRBJ2-5	NA	NA	CASSEEPEGTQYF	TGTGCCAGCAGTGAAGAACCTGAGGGGACCCAGTACTTC
TRBV27	TRBJ2-4	NA	NA	CASSLNREAKNIQYF	TGTGCCAGCAGTTTGAACAGGGAAGCCAAAAACATTCAGTACTTC
TRBV7-9	TRBJ2-7	NA	NA	CASSLSSEQYF	TGTGCCAGCAGCTTATCCTCCGAGCAGTACTTC
TRBV4-1	TRBJ2-3	NA	NA	CASSHSIGVLSTDTQYF	TGCGCCAGCAGCCACTCCATAGGGGTGCTCAGCACAGATACGCAGTATTTT
TRBV7-9	TRBJ2-7	once	TRBD1	CASSRRTGAYEQYF	TGTGCCAGCAGCCGAAGGACAGGGGCCTACGAGCAGTACTTC
TRBV7-6	TRBJ2-6	NA	NA	CASSPRTVGANVLTF	TGTGCCAGCAGCCCCCGGACAGTCGGAGCCAACGTCCTGACTTTC
TRBV6-5	TRBJ2-1	few	NA	CASSYASSYNEQFF	TGTGCCAGCAGTTACGCCAGCTCCTACAATGAGCAGTTCTTC